Presented here are 16 T cell receptor beta chains from one specimen sequenced in a study of Tregs in tolerant kidney transplant recipients. TCRdb's copy holds only in-frame clones and misses some; the assay was immunoSEQ multiplex PCR. The sample lists roughly 18,000 clones, about four fifths occurring once. Sequenced sample: Tregs from blood. The receptor source for this set is a human donor in good health.

The CDR3 region is CASSPFGRENEKLFF. The CDR3 region has the DNA TGTGCCAGTAGTCCCTTCGGACGGGAAAATGAAAAACTGTTTTTT. This chain joins TRBV19 and TRBJ1-4; D is ambiguous. CDR3 length equals 15 residues. V was trimmed by 5 bases and J by 5 bases, leaving 15 bases between them. Germline lookup yields CDR1 LNHDA and CDR2 SQIVND (reference sequence).

This chain uses TRBV7-1 with TRBJ2-7; 9 bases map to TRBD1. TRBV7-1 qualifies as an ORF whose function is uncertain. The V and J ends lost 4 bases and 3 bases, in that order; junction bases with no gene match: 7. The CDR3 runs to 15 residues. CDR3 coding DNA: TGTGCCAGCAGCTTAGTTCCGGGACAGGGCTACGAGCAGTACTTC. It encodes CASSLVPGQGYEQYF.

This clone appeared a few times. The CDR3 DNA follows: TGTGCCAGCAGCTTAGGGCCCCAAGAGACCCAGTACTTC. Translated, it gives CASSLGPQETQYF. The chain is built from TRBV7-6 and TRBJ2-5; D gene ambiguous. V was shortened by 1 base and J by 1 base, with 4 bases between the two germline ends. Germline CDR1 is SGHVS and CDR2 is FNYEAQ. The CDR3 is 13 residues long. The full variable domain, rest sourced from reference TRBV7-6 and TRBJ2-5, is GAGVSQSPRYKVTKRGQDVALRCDPISGHVSLYWYRQALGQGPEFLTYFNYEAQQDKSGLPNDRFSAERPEGSISTLTIQRTEQRDSAMYRCASSLGPQETQYFGPGTRLLVL.

CDR3 region: CASSKGLYEGYGYTF. The CDR3 bases are TGTGCCAGCAGCAAAGGCCTCTACGAGGGCTATGGCTACACCTTC. The chain has TRBV21-1 and TRBJ1-2. TRBV21-1 is noted as a pseudogene. The CDR3 runs 15 residues.

V usage is TRBV6-1 and J usage is TRBJ1-2; weak D call: TRBD1 (6 bases). V lost 7 bases and J 4 bases, leaving 13 bases between the germline ends. CDR1 and CDR2 from the germline V gene are MNHNS and SASEGT. This CDR3 is built from 13 residues. CDR3 sequence: CASTGQSSYGYTF. The CDR3 bases are TGTGCCAGCACCGGACAGTCGTCCTATGGCTACACCTTC.

CDR3 protein: CASSFGQGGYTF. CDR3 DNA sequence: TGTGCCAGCAGTTTTGGACAGGGTGGCTACACCTTC. The chain has TRBV6-1 and TRBJ1-2; 8 nucleotides match TRBD1. CDR1 is MNHNS and CDR2 is SASEGT in the germline V gene. CDR3 length equals 12 residues. With 5 bases clipped from V and 7 bases from J, the junction kept 3 bases outside the gene matches.

Worth noting for this clone: Different DNA sequences within this sample yield the same CDR3. The chain links TRBV7-2 to TRBJ1-5; D ambiguous. V was cut by 3 bases and J by 2 bases, with 5 bases left in between. This CDR3 is built from 13 residues. Germline V gene lookup returns CDR1 SGHTA and CDR2 FQGNSA. The CDR3 is CASSLQGNQPQHF. The CDR3 nucleotides read TGTGCCAGCAGCTTGCAGGGCAATCAGCCCCAGCATTTT.

Only a few counts were recorded for this clone. The gene calls are TRBV27 and TRBJ2-6; 7 positions agree with TRBD1. J lost 0 bases, V lost 7 bases, and 12 bases had no gene match. CDR3 size: 18 residues. Germline V lookup: CDR1 MNHEY, CDR2 SMNVEV (reference sequence). The CDR3 region has the DNA TGTGCCAGCACGTACTCCAGGGGGACCTACTCTGGGGCCAACGTCCTGACTTTC. It codes for CASTYSRGTYSGANVLTF.

This chain links TRBV30 with TRBJ1-2; D not certain. The CDR3 runs 12 residues. Trimming stripped 1 base from V and 2 bases from J, with 5 bases between. Germline values: CDR1 GTSNPN, CDR2 SVGIG (reference sequence). Here the CDR3 DNA reads TGTGCCTGGAGTGGGGCAAACTATGGCTACACCTTC. Protein product: CAWSGANYGYTF.

The chain uses TRBV18 and TRBJ2-5; D is ambiguous. CDR3 length equals 13 residues. V was cut by 3 bases and J by 0 bases, with 5 bases left in between. Per germline, CDR1 KGHSH and CDR2 LQKENI. CDR3 amino acids: CASSPVNQETQYF. The DNA for the CDR3 is TGTGCCAGCTCACCGGTGAACCAAGAGACCCAGTACTTC.

Only a few counts were recorded for this clone. This chain uses TRBV14 with TRBJ2-1, with 8 bases matching TRBD1. The CDR3 runs 15 residues. Looked up from germline, CDR1 is SGHDN and CDR2 is FVKESK. Trimming took 3 bases from V and 5 from J; bases not matched to a gene: 6. CDR3 coding DNA: TGTGCCAGCAGCCACGGGGGACAGGACCACAATGAGCAGTTCTTC. Residues: CASSHGGQDHNEQFF. Drawing the rest from reference TRBV14 and TRBJ2-1, the complete variable domain is EAGVTQFPSHSVIEKGQTVTLRCDPISGHDNLYWYRRVMGKEIKFLLHFVKESKQDESGMPNNRFLAERTGGTYSTLKVQPAELEDSGVYFCASSHGGQDHNEQFFGPGTRLTVL.

The V and J genes are TRBV9 and TRBJ1-2, with a possible D match to TRBD1 (5 bases). Trimming cost V 2 bases and J 5 bases, with 16 bases left between them. The CDR3 contains 15 residues. Germline lookup yields CDR1 SGDLS and CDR2 YYNGEE. The CDR3 DNA follows: TGTGCCAGCAGCGTTAACGCTTGGGGCCCTTATGGCTACACCTTC. This codes for CASSVNAWGPYGYTF.

The V gene is TRBV29-1, the J gene TRBJ1-2; D uncertain. The CDR3 contains 14 residues. CDR1 and CDR2 (germline): SQVTM, ANQGSEA. V lost 1 base and J lost 4, with 13 bases in between. The DNA of the CDR3 is TGCAGCGTTGAAGGTCCGGTTGGACCCTATGGCTACACCTTC. Translated, it gives CSVEGPVGPYGYTF.

Concerning this clone: Other DNA sequences within the sample encode an identical CDR3. The genes are TRBV18 and TRBJ2-7; 10 bases are a match to TRBD1. The V gene's germline CDR1 is KGHSH and CDR2 LQKENI. The CDR3 length is 15 residues. V shed 0 bases, J shed 2 bases, and the junction held 1 base outside the gene matches. CDR3 amino acids: CASSPPGTGAYEQYF. The CDR3 DNA is TGTGCCAGCTCACCACCAGGGACAGGGGCCTACGAGCAGTACTTC.

The chain recombines TRBV20-1 with TRBJ1-3; D not certain. This CDR3 has 11 residues. Deletions cut 3 bases from V and 4 bases from J, with 4 bases between. Germline CDR1 reads DFQATT; CDR2 reads SNEGSKA (reference sequence). The CDR3 here is CSASRGNTIYF. The CDR3 nucleotides read TGCAGTGCTAGCAGGGGAAACACCATATATTTT.

The genes are TRBV6-5 and TRBJ2-5; D unclear. Trimming took 5 bases from V and 4 from J, leaving 14 bases between them. This CDR3 is 14 amino acids long. CDR1 is MNHEY, CDR2 SVGAGI, per germline. The CDR3 DNA reads as TGTGCCAGCAGTCGCGACCCCCATGGAGAGACCCAGTACTTC. Translating it yields CASSRDPHGETQYF.